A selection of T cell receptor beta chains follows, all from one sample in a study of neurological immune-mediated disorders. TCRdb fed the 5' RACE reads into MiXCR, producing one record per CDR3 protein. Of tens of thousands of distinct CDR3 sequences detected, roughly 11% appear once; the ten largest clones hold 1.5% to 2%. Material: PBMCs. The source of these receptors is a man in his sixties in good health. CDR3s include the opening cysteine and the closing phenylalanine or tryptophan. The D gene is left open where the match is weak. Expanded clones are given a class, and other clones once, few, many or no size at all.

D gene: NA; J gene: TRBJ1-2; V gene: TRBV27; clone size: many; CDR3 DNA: TGTGCCAGCAGTCCTCAGGCCTCCAACTATGGCTACACCTTC; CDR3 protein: CASSPQASNYGYTF
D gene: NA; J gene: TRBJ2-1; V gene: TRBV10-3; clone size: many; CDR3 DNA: TGTGCCATCAATGGCGACAACAATGAGCAGTTCTTC; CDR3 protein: CAINGDNNEQFF
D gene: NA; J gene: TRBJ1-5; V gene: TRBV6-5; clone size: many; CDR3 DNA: TGTGCCAGCAGTTACTCAGGCCGGCCTAATCAGCCCCAGCATTTT; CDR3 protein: CASSYSGRPNQPQHF
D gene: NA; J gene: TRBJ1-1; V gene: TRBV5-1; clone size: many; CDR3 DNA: TGCGCCAGCAGCTTGGACAGCATGAACACTGAAGCTTTCTTT; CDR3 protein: CASSLDSMNTEAFF
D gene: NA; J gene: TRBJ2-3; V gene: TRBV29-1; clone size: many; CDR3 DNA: TGCAGCGTAGCCCCGGTCCAGGGGACAGATACGCAGTATTTT; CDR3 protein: CSVAPVQGTDTQYF
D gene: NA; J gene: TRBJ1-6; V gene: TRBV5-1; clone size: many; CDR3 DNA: TGCGCCAGCAGCTTGGACCATAATAATTCACCCCTCCACTTT; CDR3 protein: CASSLDHNNSPLHF
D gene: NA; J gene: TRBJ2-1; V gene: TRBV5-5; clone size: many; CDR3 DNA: TGTGCCAGCAGCTTGGACACCAACAATGAGCAGTTCTTC; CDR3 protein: CASSLDTNNEQFF
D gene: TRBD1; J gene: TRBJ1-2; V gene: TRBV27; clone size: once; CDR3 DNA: TGTGCCAGCAGTTTATCGACAGGGACGGATGGCTACACCTTC; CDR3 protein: CASSLSTGTDGYTF
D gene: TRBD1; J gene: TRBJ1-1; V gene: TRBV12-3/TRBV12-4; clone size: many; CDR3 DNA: TGTGCCAGCAGGATACAGGGGAGGTACACTGAAGCTTTCTTT; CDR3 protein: CASRIQGRYTEAFF
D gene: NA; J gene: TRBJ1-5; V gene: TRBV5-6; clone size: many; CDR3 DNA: TGTGCCAGCAGCTCCGGGACGTATCAGCCCCAGCATTTT; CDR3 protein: CASSSGTYQPQHF
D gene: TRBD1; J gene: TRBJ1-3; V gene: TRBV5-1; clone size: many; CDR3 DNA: TGCGCCAGCAGCTTTTACCAGACAGGGAATGGAAACACCATATATTTT; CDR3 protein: CASSFYQTGNGNTIYF
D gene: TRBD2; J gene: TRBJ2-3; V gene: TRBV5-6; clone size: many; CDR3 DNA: TGTGCCAGCGGTGGTGCGGGGGGCGTAACCACAGATACGCAGTATTTT; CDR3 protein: CASGGAGGVTTDTQYF
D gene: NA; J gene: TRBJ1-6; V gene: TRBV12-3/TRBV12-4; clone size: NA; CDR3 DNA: TGTGCCAGCAGCCTGGCGACGGACCGAAATTCACCCCTCCACTTT; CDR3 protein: CASSLATDRNSPLHF
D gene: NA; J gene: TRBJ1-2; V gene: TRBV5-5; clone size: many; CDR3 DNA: TGTGCCAGCAGCTCCCCGAACAGGAATTATGGCTACACCTTC; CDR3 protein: CASSSPNRNYGYTF
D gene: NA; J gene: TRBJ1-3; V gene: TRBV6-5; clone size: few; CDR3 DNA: TGTGCCAGCAGTTACTCGAGTCCGGGACGGACGTCTGGAAACACCATATATTTT; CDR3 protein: CASSYSSPGRTSGNTIYF
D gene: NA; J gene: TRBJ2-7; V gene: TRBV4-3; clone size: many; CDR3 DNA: TGCGCCAGCAGCCAAGTCCCAGGGGAATACGAGCAGTACTTC; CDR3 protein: CASSQVPGEYEQYF
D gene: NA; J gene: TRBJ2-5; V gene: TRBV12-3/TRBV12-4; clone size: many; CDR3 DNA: TGTGCCAGCAGTTCGACGGGGACGAAGGAGACCCAGTACTTC; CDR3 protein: CASSSTGTKETQYF
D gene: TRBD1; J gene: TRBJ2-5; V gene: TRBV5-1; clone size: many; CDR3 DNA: TGCGCCAGCACCGGGACAGGGGGATTGAAACAAGAGACCCAGTACTTC; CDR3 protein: CASTGTGGLKQETQYF
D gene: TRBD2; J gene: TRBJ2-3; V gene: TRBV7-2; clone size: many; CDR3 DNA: TGTGCCAGCAGCCCCCGGACTAGCGGGGGGACAGATACGCAGTATTTT; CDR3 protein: CASSPRTSGGTDTQYF
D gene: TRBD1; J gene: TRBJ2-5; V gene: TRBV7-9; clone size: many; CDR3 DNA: TGTGCCAGCAGCCAAGAGGGGACAGTACGGCAAGAGACCCAGTACTTC; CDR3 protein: CASSQEGTVRQETQYF
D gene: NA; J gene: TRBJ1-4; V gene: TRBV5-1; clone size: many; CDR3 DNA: TGCGCCAGCAGCTTCGGGACGGATTATGAAAAACTGTTTTTT; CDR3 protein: CASSFGTDYEKLFF
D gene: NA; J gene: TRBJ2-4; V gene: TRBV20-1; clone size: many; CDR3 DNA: TGCAGTGCCCTTATAGCGTCCAAAAACATTCAGTACTTC; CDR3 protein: CSALIASKNIQYF
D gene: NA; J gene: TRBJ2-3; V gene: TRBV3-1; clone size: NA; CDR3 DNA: TGTGCCAGCAGCCAAGGGCAGGGAAGCACAGATACGCAGTATTTT; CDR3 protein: CASSQGQGSTDTQYF
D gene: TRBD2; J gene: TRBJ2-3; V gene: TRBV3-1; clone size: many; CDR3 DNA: TGTGCCAGCAGCCGGACTAGCGGGGGAGATACGCAGTATTTT; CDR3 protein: CASSRTSGGDTQYF
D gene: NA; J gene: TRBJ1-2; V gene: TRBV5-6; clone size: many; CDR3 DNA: TGTGCCAGCAGCTTACGCCCACGGGACTTCGGCTACACCTTC; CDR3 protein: CASSLRPRDFGYTF